This T cell receptor beta chain emerged from a study of memory CD4+ T cells and cytomegalovirus serostatus. Regarding the study as a whole: Median bootstrapped AUC for CMV status was about 0.96 originally, approximately 0.93 US-trained. The CMV-associated TCR signature appears largely within the CD4+ memory repertoire.

Germline lookup yields CDR1 MNHEY and CDR2 SMNVEV (reference sequence). J gave up 4 bases and V 5 bases, and 6 bases lay outside the gene matches. The CDR3 extends over 14 amino acids. Details on this clone: Its cognate antigen is unknown.

TCRdb's table, derived via immunoSEQ multiplex PCR, lists solely in-frame clones and lacks some. The sample includes over 65,000 clones, 76% of them seen just once. The sort gate was single viable CD3+CD4+CD8-CD45RO+ cells for memory CD4+ T cells. The origin of this receptor is an adult in good health and CMV-seropositive. Sequenced sample: memory CD4+ T cells from blood. The chain links TRBV27 to TRBJ2-5; TRBD1 matches 8 bases. The CDR3 DNA sequence: TGTGCCAGCAGTCTCCGGACAGGGAGAGAGACCCAGTACTTC. Protein sequence: CASSLRTGRETQYF.